Following are 13 T cell receptor beta chains from one sample sequenced in a study of blood T cells in healthy people across ages (dated by TCRdb to about 2015). The library was prepared using 5' RACE. The reads were generated on an Illumina HiSeq 2500. The second PCR ran for roughly 7 to 12 cycles and used a J-beta primer mix along with a sample-barcoded 5' primer. TCRdb handled the public reads itself, with Q25 trimming in fastp and clone calling in MiXCR, and kept productive beta chains. Merged by CDR3 protein, the rows form single entries marked with the most common genes and DNA. This sample is represented by about 1.4 million distinct CDR3 sequences; roughly 60% of them were singletons. 6.7% of the sample goes to the ten largest clones. The source material was blood. The receptors come from a man younger than 35 in good health.

The chain links TRBV20-1 to TRBJ2-7, with D perhaps given as TRBD1 or TRBD2 (5 bases each). This CDR3 region has 12 residues. Germline V gene sequence: CDR1 DFQATT, CDR2 SNEGSKA (reference sequence). Trimming left V 1 base short and J 9 bases short, with 13 bases between. The CDR3: CSARAEGYRQYF. DNA for the CDR3: TGCAGTGCTAGAGCCGAGGGGTATCGGCAGTACTTC.

The chain is built from TRBV20-1 and TRBJ2-1; no clear D gene. The V gene lost 3 bases and the J gene lost 0 bases, with 9 bases spanning the gap. The V gene's germline CDR1 is DFQATT and CDR2 SNEGSKA (reference sequence). The CDR3 extends over 14 amino acids. This chain's CDR3 is CSAREQISYNEQFF. The CDR3 coding sequence is TGCAGTGCTAGGGAGCAGATCTCCTACAATGAGCAGTTCTTC.

The chain carries TRBV6-5 and TRBJ2-3; D is ambiguous. Germline loops: CDR1 MNHEY, CDR2 SVGAGI. The CDR3 has 11 amino acids. V lost 8 bases, J lost 12 bases, and 15 bases lay in between. The CDR3 DNA reads TGTGCCAGCCTCGGCCCCCGGTTTCAGTATTTT. Encoded protein: CASLGPRFQYF.

CDR3 DNA sequence: TGCAGTGCGGATAGCGGGGGGGCGGGAAATGAGCAGTTCTTC. Its translation: CSADSGGAGNEQFF. V usage is TRBV20-1 and J usage is TRBJ2-1; 11 bases are a match to TRBD2. In germline, CDR1 is DFQATT, CDR2 SNEGSKA (reference sequence). This CDR3 has 14 amino acids. V trimming: 6 bases; J trimming: 7 bases; junction bases outside the gene matches: 8.

Worth noting for this clonotype: Compared with germline, one end of the junction differs, possibly owing to a read error. The chain links TRBV28 to TRBJ2-5; D gene unclear. This CDR3 spans 11 amino acids. The germline V gene has CDR1 MDHEN and CDR2 SYDVKM. CDR3 loop: CASSLGSTRYF. The CDR3 DNA is TGTGCCAGCAGTTTAGGTTCTACCCGGTACTTC.

The chain carries TRBV4-1 and TRBJ1-1; TRBD1 is a possible D gene (6 bases). The germline V gene has CDR1 MGHRA and CDR2 YSYEKL. Trimming removed 4 bases at V and 4 bases at J, with 13 bases between. The CDR3 has 14 residues. The CDR3 protein is CASSRPGVGTEAFF. The CDR3 DNA reads TGCGCCAGCAGCCGCCCAGGGGTGGGCACTGAAGCTTTCTTT.

The count of this clonotype is one. The genes are TRBV3-1 and TRBJ2-3, with a possible D match to TRBD1 (5 bases). This CDR3 is 15 amino acids long. Between the trimmed V and J ends, which lost 3 bases and 4 bases, there was a span of 14 bases. The germline gives CDR1 LGHDT, CDR2 YNNKEL (reference sequence). CDR3 sequence: CASSQVGHVPDTQYF. Written as DNA, the CDR3 is TGTGCCAGCAGCCAGGTCGGACACGTACCAGATACGCAGTATTTT.

The chain combines TRBV7-8 with TRBJ1-2; D call uncertain. Germline V gene lookup returns CDR1 SGHVS and CDR2 FQNEAQ. The CDR3 consists of 14 residues. Trimming took off 5 bases at V and 4 bases at J, with 14 bases between the two ends. The CDR3 DNA reads TGTGCCAGCAGCCCCACCTCAGAGTCCTATGGCTACACCTTC. Protein product: CASSPTSESYGYTF.

This clonotype was detected a few times. This chain links TRBV10-3 with TRBJ2-7; a possible D gene is TRBD1 (6 bases). This CDR3 is 14 amino acids long. Germline V gene data show CDR1 as ENHRY and CDR2 as SYGVKD. Trimming removed 4 bases from V and 2 bases from J, with 12 bases in between. The CDR3 coding sequence is TGTGCCATCAGTGGGGAGACAGGAGCCTACGAGCAGTACTTC. It encodes CAISGETGAYEQYF.

The sample holds a few counts of this clonotype. The chain joins TRBV10-3 to TRBJ2-5, with no clear D. V was clipped by 2 bases and J by 2 bases, with 6 bases between them. The CDR3 loop spans 13 amino acids. Germline values: CDR1 ENHRY, CDR2 SYGVKD. CDR3 nucleotides: TGTGCCATCAGTGAGGCGCAGCAAGAGACCCAGTACTTC. As protein: CAISEAQQETQYF.

The chain combines TRBV18 with TRBJ1-4; no definite D call. Trimming took 3 bases from V and 4 from J, leaving 9 bases between them. Germline lookup yields CDR1 KGHSH and CDR2 LQKENI. This CDR3 has 14 residues. The CDR3 coding sequence is TGTGCCAGCTCACCCACCGCCCTTAATGAAAAACTGTTTTTT. Translating gives CASSPTALNEKLFF.

This chain joins TRBV11-3 and TRBJ2-5; D possibly uses TRBD1 or TRBD2 (7 bases each). Germline CDR1 reads SGHNT; CDR2 reads YENEEA. The CDR3 runs 15 residues. V was trimmed by 4 bases and J by 4 bases, leaving 16 bases between them. The CDR3 is CASSYSGGDGETQYF. In nucleotides, the CDR3 is TGTGCCAGCAGCTATTCAGGGGGGGACGGAGAGACCCAGTACTTC.

This clonotype was counted a few times. CDR3 protein: CASSASGIGSGEQYF. Here the CDR3 DNA reads TGTGCCAGCAGCGCTAGCGGGATAGGATCGGGCGAGCAGTACTTC. This rearrangement joins TRBV9 to TRBJ2-7; 9 bases align to TRBD2. The CDR3 is made up of 15 amino acids. Germline CDR1 reads SGDLS; CDR2 reads YYNGEE. The V segment lost 3 bases and the J segment 6 bases; nucleotides outside the gene matches: 10.